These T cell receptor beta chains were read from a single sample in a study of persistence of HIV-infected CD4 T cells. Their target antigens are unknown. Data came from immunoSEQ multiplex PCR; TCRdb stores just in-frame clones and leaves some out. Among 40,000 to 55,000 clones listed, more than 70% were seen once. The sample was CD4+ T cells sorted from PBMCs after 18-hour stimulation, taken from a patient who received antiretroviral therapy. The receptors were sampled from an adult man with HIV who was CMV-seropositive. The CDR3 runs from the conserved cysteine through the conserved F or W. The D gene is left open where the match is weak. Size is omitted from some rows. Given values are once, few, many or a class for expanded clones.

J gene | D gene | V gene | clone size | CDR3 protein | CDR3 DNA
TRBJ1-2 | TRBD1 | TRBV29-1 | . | CSVMTGSGGYTF | TGCAGCGTCATGACAGGGTCGGGAGGCTACACCTTC
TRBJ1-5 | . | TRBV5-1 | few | CASSLAGEGNQPQHF | TGCGCCAGCAGCTTGGCAGGGGAGGGCAATCAGCCCCAGCATTTT
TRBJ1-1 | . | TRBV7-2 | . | CASSFVQINTEAFF | TGTGCCAGCAGCTTCGTACAGATAAACACTGAAGCTTTCTTT
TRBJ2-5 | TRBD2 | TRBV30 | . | CAWMGLAALKTQYF | TGTGCCTGGATGGGACTAGCTGCCTTGAAGACCCAGTACTTC
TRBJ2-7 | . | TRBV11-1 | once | CASSSTEQEYF | TGTGCCAGCAGCTCAACCGAGCAGGAGTACTTC
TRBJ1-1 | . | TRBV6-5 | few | CASYRQANTEAFF | TGTGCCAGCTACCGACAGGCGAACACTGAAGCTTTCTTT
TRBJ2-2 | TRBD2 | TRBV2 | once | CASSLAGGRVGELFF | TGTGCCAGCAGTTTAGCGGGAGGACGCGTCGGGGAGCTGTTTTTT
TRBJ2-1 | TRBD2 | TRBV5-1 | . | CASTLAGPYNEQFF | TGCGCCAGCACCTTAGCGGGCCCCTACAATGAGCAGTTCTTC
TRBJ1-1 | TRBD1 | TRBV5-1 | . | CASSLVGQGKNTEAFF | TGCGCCAGCAGCTTAGTTGGACAGGGGAAGAACACTGAAGCTTTCTTT
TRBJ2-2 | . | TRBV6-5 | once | CASSADRTGELFF | TGTGCCAGCAGCGCGGACAGAACCGGGGAGCTGTTTTTT
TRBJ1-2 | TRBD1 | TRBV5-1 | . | CASSPTGGRDGYTF | TGCGCCAGCAGCCCTACAGGGGGCCGGGATGGCTACACCTTC
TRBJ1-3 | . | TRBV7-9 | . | CASSVRNTIYF | TGTGCCAGCAGTGTGAGAAACACCATATATTTT
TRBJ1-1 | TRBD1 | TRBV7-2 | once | CASSLGDRRNTEAFF | TGTGCCAGCAGCTTAGGGGACAGGAGGAACACTGAAGCTTTCTTT
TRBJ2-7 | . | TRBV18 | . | CASSPRTGGRAIAYEQYF | TGTGCCAGCTCACCACGTACCGGGGGCAGAGCTATAGCCTACGAGCAGTACTTC
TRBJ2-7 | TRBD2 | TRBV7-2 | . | CASSLMGREGKGEQYF | TGTGCCAGCAGCTTAATGGGGCGGGAGGGCAAAGGCGAGCAGTACTTC
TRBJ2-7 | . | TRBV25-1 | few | CASSESRGRKDEQYF | TGTGCCAGCAGTGAATCCAGGGGTAGAAAGGACGAGCAGTACTTC
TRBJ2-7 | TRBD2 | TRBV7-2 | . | CASSLTGTSGGPYF | TGTGCCAGCAGCTTAACCGGGACTAGCGGGGGCCCGTACTTC
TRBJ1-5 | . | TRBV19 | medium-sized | CASSIDGNQPQHF | TGTGCCAGTAGTATAGATGGTAATCAGCCCCAGCATTTT
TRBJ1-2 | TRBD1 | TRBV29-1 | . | CSVPDRVGYGYTF | TGCAGCGTTCCAGACAGGGTAGGCTATGGCTACACCTTC
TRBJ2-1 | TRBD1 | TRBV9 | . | CASSPRRGDRGSNEQFF | TGTGCCAGCAGCCCCCGTCGCGGGGACAGGGGTTCCAATGAGCAGTTCTTC
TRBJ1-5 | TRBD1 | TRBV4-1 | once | CASSQDGTGGNQPQHF | TGCGCCAGCAGCCAAGACGGGACAGGGGGGAATCAGCCCCAGCATTTT
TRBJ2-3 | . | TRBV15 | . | CATSRDTTAGDTQYF | TGTGCCACCAGCAGAGATACGACCGCGGGAGATACGCAGTATTTT
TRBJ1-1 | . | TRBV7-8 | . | CASSPGQLEAFF | TGTGCCAGCAGCCCCGGACAGCTTGAAGCTTTCTTT
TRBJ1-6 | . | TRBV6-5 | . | CASSYASRNSPLHF | TGTGCCAGCAGTTATGCGAGCAGGAATTCACCCCTCCACTTT
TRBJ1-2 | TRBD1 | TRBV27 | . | CASSLLPGQGVYGYTF | TGTGCCAGCAGTCTGCTACCAGGACAGGGAGTGTATGGCTACACCTTC
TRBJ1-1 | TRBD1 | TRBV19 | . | CASRWTGGNTEAFF | TGTGCCAGTCGGTGGACAGGGGGGAACACTGAAGCTTTCTTT
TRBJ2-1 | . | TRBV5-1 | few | CASSGRQGSGAGFF | TGCGCCAGCAGCGGCCGACAGGGTAGCGGCGCGGGGTTCTTC
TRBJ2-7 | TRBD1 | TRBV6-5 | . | CATQYDRAYEQYF | TGTGCCACCCAGTATGACAGGGCCTACGAGCAGTACTTC
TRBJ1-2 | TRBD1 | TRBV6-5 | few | CASRQGSNYGYTF | TGTGCCAGCCGACAGGGTTCTAACTATGGCTACACCTTC
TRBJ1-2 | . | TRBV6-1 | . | CASSEYRGDYGYTF | TGTGCCAGCAGTGAATATAGGGGTGACTATGGCTACACCTTC
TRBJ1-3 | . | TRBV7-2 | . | CASSLGDLTGNTIYF | TGTGCCAGCAGCTTGGGGGACCTTACTGGAAACACCATATATTTT
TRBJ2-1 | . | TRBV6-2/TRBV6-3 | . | CASSQSEGQFF | TGTGCCAGCAGCCAATCGGAGGGGCAGTTCTTC
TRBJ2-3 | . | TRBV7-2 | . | CASSLRSGPTDTQYF | TGTGCCAGCAGCTTACGGAGCGGGCCGACAGATACGCAGTATTTT
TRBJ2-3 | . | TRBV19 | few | CASSMGDTQYF | TGTGCCAGTAGTATGGGGGATACGCAGTATTTT
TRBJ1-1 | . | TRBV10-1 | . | CASSERAEAFF | TGCGCCAGCAGTGAGAGGGCCGAAGCTTTCTTT
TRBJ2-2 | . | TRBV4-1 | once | CASSQEWLRPVGTGELFF | TGCGCCAGCAGCCAAGAATGGTTGCGGCCCGTAGGCACCGGGGAGCTGTTTTTT
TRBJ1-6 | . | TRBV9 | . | CASSVGLMGSPLHF | TGTGCCAGCAGCGTAGGGTTGATGGGTTCACCCCTCCACTTT
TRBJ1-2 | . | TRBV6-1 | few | CASSETSQRNYGYTF | TGTGCCAGCAGTGAAACCTCTCAGCGGAACTATGGCTACACCTTC
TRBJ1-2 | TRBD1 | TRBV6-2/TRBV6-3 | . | CASSEDRRFYGYTF | TGTGCCAGCAGCGAGGACAGGAGATTCTATGGCTACACCTTC
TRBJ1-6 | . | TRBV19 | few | CASSLRAGESYNSPLHF | TGTGCCAGTAGTCTCCGAGCAGGGGAATCCTATAATTCACCCCTCCACTTT
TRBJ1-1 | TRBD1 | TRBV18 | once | CASSPRTGDNTEAFF | TGTGCCAGCTCACCACGGACAGGGGATAACACTGAAGCTTTCTTT